The clone carrying this T cell receptor (beta chain) is labeled medium-sized. This specimen belongs to a study of OX40 agonist ivuxolimab in advanced cancers. As for the study in general: Patients in the trial were receiving intravenous ivuxolimab every 2 weeks, at doses of 0.01 to 10 mg/kg. Antecedent anti-PD-1, anti-PD-L1 or anti-CTLA-4 therapy was permissible, with roughly 36% having received some. The group had a mean age of 60 years, ranged from about 23 to 85, and was 82.7% male.

The data were produced by immunoSEQ multiplex PCR, yet TCRdb's version contains in-frame clones alone and is incomplete. The table lists approximately 35,000 clones, around 74% of them singletons. The CDR3 runs to 14 residues. J lost 6 bases, V lost 4 bases, and 7 bases had no gene match. Germline V gene sequence: CDR1 MGHRA, CDR2 YSYEKL. The source is an adult with an advanced solid tumor such as melanoma, head and neck, liver or kidney cancer. Here the sequenced sample was CD4+ or CD8+ T cells sorted from blood, taken in a trial of the OX40 agonist ivuxolimab. The gene calls are TRBV4-1 and TRBJ1-1; 8 bases align to TRBD1. CDR3 in DNA: TGCGCCAGCAGCCGTGGCCTCAGGGGGCCTGAAGCTTTCTTT. The encoded protein is CASSRGLRGPEAFF.